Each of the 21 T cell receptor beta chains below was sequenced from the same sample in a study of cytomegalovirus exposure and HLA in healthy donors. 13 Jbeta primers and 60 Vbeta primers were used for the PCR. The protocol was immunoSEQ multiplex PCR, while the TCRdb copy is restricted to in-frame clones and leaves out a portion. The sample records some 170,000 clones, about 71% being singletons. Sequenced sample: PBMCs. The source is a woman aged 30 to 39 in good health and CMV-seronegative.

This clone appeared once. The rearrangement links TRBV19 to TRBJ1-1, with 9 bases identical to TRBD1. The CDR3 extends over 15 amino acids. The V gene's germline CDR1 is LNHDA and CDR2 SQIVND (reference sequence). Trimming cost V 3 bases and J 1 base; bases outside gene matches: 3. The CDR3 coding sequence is TGTGCCAGTAGTATCTCGGGACAGGGGAACACTGAAGCTTTCTTT. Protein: CASSISGQGNTEAFF.

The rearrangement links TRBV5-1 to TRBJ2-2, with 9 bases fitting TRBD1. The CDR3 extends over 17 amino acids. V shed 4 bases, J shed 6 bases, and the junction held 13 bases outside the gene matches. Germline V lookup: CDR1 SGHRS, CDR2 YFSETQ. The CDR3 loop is CASSATGGQVGAGELFF. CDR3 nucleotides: TGCGCCAGCAGCGCTACAGGGGGCCAAGTAGGGGCCGGGGAGCTGTTTTTT.

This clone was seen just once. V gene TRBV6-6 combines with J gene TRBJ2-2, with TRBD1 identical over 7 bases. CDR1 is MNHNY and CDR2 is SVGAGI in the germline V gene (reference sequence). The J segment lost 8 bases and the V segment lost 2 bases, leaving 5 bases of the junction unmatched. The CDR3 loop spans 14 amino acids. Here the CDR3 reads CASSYDRERGELFF. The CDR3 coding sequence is TGTGCCAGCAGTTACGACAGGGAAAGGGGGGAGCTGTTTTTT.

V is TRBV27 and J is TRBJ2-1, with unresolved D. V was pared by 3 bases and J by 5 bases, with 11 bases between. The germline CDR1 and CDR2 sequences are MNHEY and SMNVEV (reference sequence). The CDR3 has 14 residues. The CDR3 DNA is TGTGCCAGCAGTTTTCATGGCCGGGACAATGAGCAGTTCTTC. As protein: CASSFHGRDNEQFF.

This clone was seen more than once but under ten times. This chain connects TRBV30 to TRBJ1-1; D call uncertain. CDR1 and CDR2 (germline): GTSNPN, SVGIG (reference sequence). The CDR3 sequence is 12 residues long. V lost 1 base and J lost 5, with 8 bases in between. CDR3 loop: CAWSERGTEAFF. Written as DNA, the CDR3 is TGTGCCTGGAGTGAACGGGGAACTGAAGCTTTCTTT.

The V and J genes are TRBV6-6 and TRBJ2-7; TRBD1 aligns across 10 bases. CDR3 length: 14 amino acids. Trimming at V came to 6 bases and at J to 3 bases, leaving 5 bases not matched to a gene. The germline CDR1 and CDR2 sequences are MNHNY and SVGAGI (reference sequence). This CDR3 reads CASSPGQGDYEQYF. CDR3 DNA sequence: TGTGCCAGCAGCCCCGGACAGGGGGACTACGAGCAGTACTTC.

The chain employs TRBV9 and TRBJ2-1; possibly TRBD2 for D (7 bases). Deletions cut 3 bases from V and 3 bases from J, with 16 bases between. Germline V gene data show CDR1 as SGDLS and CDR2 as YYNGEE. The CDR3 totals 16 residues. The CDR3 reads CASSGEGGAHYNEQFF. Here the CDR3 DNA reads TGTGCCAGCAGCGGGGAGGGGGGGGCCCACTACAATGAGCAGTTCTTC.

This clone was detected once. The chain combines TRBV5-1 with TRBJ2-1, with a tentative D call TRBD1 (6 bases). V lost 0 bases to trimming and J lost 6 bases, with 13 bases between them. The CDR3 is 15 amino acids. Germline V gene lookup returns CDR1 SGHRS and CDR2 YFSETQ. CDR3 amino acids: CASSLVQGALNEQFF. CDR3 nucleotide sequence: TGCGCCAGCAGCTTGGTACAGGGAGCCCTCAATGAGCAGTTCTTC.

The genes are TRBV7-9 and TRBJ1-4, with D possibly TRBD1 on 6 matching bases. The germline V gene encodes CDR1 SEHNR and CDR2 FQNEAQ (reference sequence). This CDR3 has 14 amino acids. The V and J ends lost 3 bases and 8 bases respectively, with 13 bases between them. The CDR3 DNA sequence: TGTGCCAGCAGCTTTAGTACAGGGAACGAAAAACTGTTTTTT. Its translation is CASSFSTGNEKLFF.

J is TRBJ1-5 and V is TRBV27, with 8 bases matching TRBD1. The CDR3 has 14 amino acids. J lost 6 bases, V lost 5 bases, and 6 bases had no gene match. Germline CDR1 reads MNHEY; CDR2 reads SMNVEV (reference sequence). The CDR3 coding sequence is TGTGCCAGCAGTCCAGACAGGGGTGTTCAGCCCCAGCATTTT. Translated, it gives CASSPDRGVQPQHF.

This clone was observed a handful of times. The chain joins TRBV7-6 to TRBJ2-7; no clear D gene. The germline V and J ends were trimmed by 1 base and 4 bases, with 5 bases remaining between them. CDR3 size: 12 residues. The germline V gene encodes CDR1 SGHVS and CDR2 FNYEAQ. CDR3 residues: CASSLVPYEQYF. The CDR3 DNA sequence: TGTGCCAGCAGCTTAGTCCCATACGAGCAGTACTTC.

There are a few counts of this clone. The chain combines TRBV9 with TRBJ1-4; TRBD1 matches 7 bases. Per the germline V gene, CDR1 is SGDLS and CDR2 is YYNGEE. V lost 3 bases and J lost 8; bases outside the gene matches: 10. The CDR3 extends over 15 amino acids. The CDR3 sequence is CASSEGTVVAEKLFF. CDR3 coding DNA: TGTGCCAGCAGCGAGGGGACAGTTGTGGCGGAAAAACTGTTTTTT.

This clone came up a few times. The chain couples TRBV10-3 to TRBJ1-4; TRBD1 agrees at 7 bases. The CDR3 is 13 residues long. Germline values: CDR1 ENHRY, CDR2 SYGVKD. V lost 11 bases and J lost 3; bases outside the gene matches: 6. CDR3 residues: CASKGTANEKLFF. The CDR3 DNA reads TGTGCCTCTAAGGGGACAGCTAATGAAAAACTGTTTTTT.

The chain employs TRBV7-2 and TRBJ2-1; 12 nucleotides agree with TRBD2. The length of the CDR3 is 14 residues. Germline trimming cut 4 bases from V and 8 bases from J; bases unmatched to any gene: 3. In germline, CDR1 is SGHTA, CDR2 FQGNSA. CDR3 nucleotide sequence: TGTGCCAGCAGCTCGACTAGCGGGAGCTATGAGCAGTTCTTC. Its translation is CASSSTSGSYEQFF. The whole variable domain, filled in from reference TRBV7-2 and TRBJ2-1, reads GAGVSQSPSNKVTEKGKDVELRCDPISGHTALYWYRQSLGQGLEFLIYFQGNSAPDKSGLPSDRFSAERTGGSVSTLTIQRTQQEDSAVYLCASSSTSGSYEQFFGPGTRLTVL.

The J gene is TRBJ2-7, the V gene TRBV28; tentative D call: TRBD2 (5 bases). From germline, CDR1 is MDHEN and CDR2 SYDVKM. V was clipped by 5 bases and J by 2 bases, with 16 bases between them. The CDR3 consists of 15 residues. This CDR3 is CASSLGWEKTYEQYF. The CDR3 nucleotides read TGTGCCAGCAGTCTAGGGTGGGAGAAAACCTACGAGCAGTACTTC.

The CDR3 loop is CASSFTGGITGELFF. The CDR3 region has the DNA TGTGCCAGCAGCTTTACGGGAGGGATAACCGGGGAGCTGTTTTTT. V is TRBV7-9 and J is TRBJ2-2; TRBD2 matches at 8 bases. The CDR3 loop spans 15 amino acids. After removal of 3 bases from V and 5 bases from J, the junction contained 5 bases not matched to a gene. CDR1 is SEHNR and CDR2 is FQNEAQ in the germline V gene (reference sequence). The whole variable domain, remainder taken from reference TRBV7-9 and TRBJ2-2, is DTGVSQNPRHKITKRGQNVTFRCDPISEHNRLYWYRQTLGQGPEFLTYFQNEAQLEKSRLLSDRFSAERPKGSFSTLEIQRTEQGDSAMYLCASSFTGGITGELFFGEGSRLTVL.

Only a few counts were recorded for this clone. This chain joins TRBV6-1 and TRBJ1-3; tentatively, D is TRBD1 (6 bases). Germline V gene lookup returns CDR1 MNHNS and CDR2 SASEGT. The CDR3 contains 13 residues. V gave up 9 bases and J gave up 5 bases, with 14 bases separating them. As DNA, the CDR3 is TGTGCCAGTTCTCTCGACAGGAGAAACACCATATATTTT. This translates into CASSLDRRNTIYF.

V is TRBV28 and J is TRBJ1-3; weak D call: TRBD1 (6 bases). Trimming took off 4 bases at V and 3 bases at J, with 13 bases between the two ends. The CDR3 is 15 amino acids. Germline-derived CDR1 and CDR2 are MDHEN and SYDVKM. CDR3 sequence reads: CASSSVSDSGNTIYF. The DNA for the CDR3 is TGTGCCAGCAGTTCCGTCTCGGACAGTGGAAACACCATATATTTT.

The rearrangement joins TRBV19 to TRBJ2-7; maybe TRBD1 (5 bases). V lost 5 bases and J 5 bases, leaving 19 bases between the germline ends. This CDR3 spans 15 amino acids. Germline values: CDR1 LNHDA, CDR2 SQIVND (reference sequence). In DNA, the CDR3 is TGTGCCAGTAGTGTCGGACACCAGAAAGGGGACGAGCAGTACTTC. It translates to CASSVGHQKGDEQYF. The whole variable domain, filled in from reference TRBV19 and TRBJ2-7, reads DGGITQSPKYLFRKEGQNVTLSCEQNLNHDAMYWYRQDPGQGLRLIYYSQIVNDFQKGDIAEGYSVSREKKESFPLTVTSAQKNPTAFYLCASSVGHQKGDEQYFGPGTRLTVT.

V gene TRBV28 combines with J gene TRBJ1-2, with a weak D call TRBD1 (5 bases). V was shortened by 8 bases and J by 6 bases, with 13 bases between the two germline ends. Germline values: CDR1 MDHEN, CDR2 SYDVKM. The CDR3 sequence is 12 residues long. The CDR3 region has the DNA TGTGCCAGCGCACTAGCCAGGGATGGCTACACCTTC. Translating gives CASALARDGYTF.

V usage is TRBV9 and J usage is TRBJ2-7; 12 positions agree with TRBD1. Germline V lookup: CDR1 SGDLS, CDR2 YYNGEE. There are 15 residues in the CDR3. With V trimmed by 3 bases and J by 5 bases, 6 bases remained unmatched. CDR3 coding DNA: TGTGCCAGCAGCGCCTCCGGGACAGGGGGCGACGAGCAGTACTTC. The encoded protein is CASSASGTGGDEQYF.